Listed below are T cell receptor beta chains from one sample, sequenced in a study of beta chain features in type 1 diabetes. Only in-frame clones appear in the TCRdb table, and some are missing; sequencing was by immunoSEQ multiplex PCR. The table lists around 140,000 clones, roughly 10% of them singletons. The sample was naive CD4+ T cells from blood. All receptors derive from a man aged 18 to 35 in good health. Both conserved end residues are part of each CDR3. A D gene is named only where the DNA matches it firmly. Expanded clones are given a class, and other clones once, few, many or no size at all.

few | NA | TRBJ2-7 | TRBV18 | TGTGCCAGCTCACCATTCAGGGCGGAGCAGTACTTC | CASSPFRAEQYF
few | NA | TRBJ1-2 | TRBV6-5 | TGTGCCAGCAGTTACTCGAAAAGTAGGGGTAACTATGGCTACACCTTC | CASSYSKSRGNYGYTF
many | NA | TRBJ2-7 | TRBV15 | TGTGCCACCAAGGACAGCACCTACGAGCAGTACTTC | CATKDSTYEQYF
few | NA | TRBJ1-6 | TRBV25-1 | TGTGCCAGCAGTGGGACACAGTCCTCCTATAATTCACCCCTCCACTTT | CASSGTQSSYNSPLHF
few | NA | TRBJ1-4 | TRBV29-1 | TGCAGCGTAACTGCTATCGCCGGGGGTGAAAAACTGTTTTTT | CSVTAIAGGEKLFF
NA | NA | TRBJ2-7 | TRBV5-4 | TGTGCCAGCAGCTCCATGAGCCCCCCATACGAGCAGTACTTC | CASSSMSPPYEQYF
few | NA | TRBJ1-5 | TRBV2 | TGTGCCAGCCAACCCGGGGATGGATTATATCAGCCCCAGCATTTT | CASQPGDGLYQPQHF
NA | TRBD1 | TRBJ1-1 | TRBV6-1 | TGTGCCAGTAGACAGGGGTTGAACACTGAAGCTTTCTTT | CASRQGLNTEAFF
few | NA | TRBJ1-5 | TRBV5-1 | TGCGCCAGCAGCTTGGGGGAGGGCCATCAGCCCCAGCATTTT | CASSLGEGHQPQHF
NA | NA | TRBJ1-4 | TRBV9 | TGTGCCAGCGGAATGGGGGGGATTGGTAATGAAAAACTGTTTTTT | CASGMGGIGNEKLFF
few | NA | TRBJ1-2 | TRBV9 | TGTGCCAGCAGCGTAGTCCCACCCAGCGGTGGCTACACCTTC | CASSVVPPSGGYTF
NA | NA | TRBJ1-2 | TRBV15 | TGTGCCACCAGCAGAGTAGACTCAGGGAATGGCTACACCTTC | CATSRVDSGNGYTF
many | NA | TRBJ2-1 | TRBV10-3 | TGTGCCATCAGTGAACAGGGTTCCTACAATGAGCAGTTCTTC | CAISEQGSYNEQFF
NA | NA | TRBJ1-5 | TRBV18 | TGTGCCAGCTCACCTGGGGGGGTCAGGGATCAGCCCCAGCATTTT | CASSPGGVRDQPQHF
few | NA | TRBJ1-2 | TRBV4-3 | TGCGCCAGCAGCCAAGATTACCTCCCGAGGTTCCGCTACACCTTC | CASSQDYLPRFRYTF
few | NA | TRBJ2-4 | TRBV7-2 | TGTGCCAGCAGCTTTCGGGACAAAAACATTCAGTACTTC | CASSFRDKNIQYF
NA | NA | TRBJ2-3 | TRBV25-1 | TGTGCCAGCAGGGACAGTGGAACAGATACGCAGTATTTT | CASRDSGTDTQYF
few | NA | TRBJ1-4 | TRBV18 | TGTGCCAGCTCACCACCCGGGCAGGGAGGTGAAAAACTGTTTTTT | CASSPPGQGGEKLFF
NA | NA | TRBJ2-2 | TRBV28 | TGTGCCAGCAGTTTATTAGGAGCCGGGGAGCTGTTTTTT | CASSLLGAGELFF
NA | NA | TRBJ1-2 | TRBV30 | TGTGCCTGGAGACCCCCAGGATCTGGCTACACCTTC | CAWRPPGSGYTF
NA | TRBD1 | TRBJ2-1 | TRBV11-2 | TGTGCCAGCAGCCTCCGGACAGGTTACAATGAGCAGTTCTTC | CASSLRTGYNEQFF
few | TRBD2 | TRBJ2-3 | TRBV18 | TGTGCCAGCTCACTTCTTCGGGGGGGCGTAGATACGCAGTATTTT | CASSLLRGGVDTQYF
few | NA | TRBJ1-5 | TRBV30 | TGTGCCTGGAGTGTTGGGGGGTGGCAGCAGCCCCAGCATTTT | CAWSVGGWQQPQHF
NA | TRBD1 | TRBJ1-5 | TRBV19 | TGTGCCAGTAGTATCGGACAGGCGGGTCAGCCCCAGCATTTT | CASSIGQAGQPQHF
many | NA | TRBJ1-1 | TRBV5-1 | TGCGCCAGCAGCTTCGGGGGGACCACTGAAGCTTTCTTT | CASSFGGTTEAFF
few | TRBD2 | TRBJ2-7 | TRBV9 | TGTGCCAGCAGTAAGCTAGCGGGGTACGAGCAGTACTTC | CASSKLAGYEQYF
NA | TRBD1 | TRBJ1-4 | TRBV7-2 | TGTGCCAGCAGCCCCGGGACAGGGGTTGAAAAACTGTTTTTT | CASSPGTGVEKLFF
NA | TRBD2 | TRBJ2-1 | TRBV2 | TGTGCCAGCAGAAAACTAGCGGGGGGTAGCTCCTACAATGAGCAGTTCTTC | CASRKLAGGSSYNEQFF
many | TRBD2 | TRBJ2-1 | TRBV14 | TGTGCCAGCAGCCAAGATCCAGGACTAGCGGGGAGTGAGCAGTTCTTC | CASSQDPGLAGSEQFF
NA | NA | TRBJ1-2 | TRBV4-2 | TGTGCCAGCAGCCGAAGCGGGGAAGGTGGCTACACCTTC | CASSRSGEGGYTF
NA | NA | TRBJ1-5 | TRBV18 | TGTGCCAGCTCACCACCCGGGACAAGGGTCAATCAGCCCCAGCATTTT | CASSPPGTRVNQPQHF
NA | TRBD1 | TRBJ2-5 | TRBV4-1 | TGCGCCAGCAGCCGGACAGGGGATGAGACCCAGTACTTC | CASSRTGDETQYF
once | NA | TRBJ1-2 | TRBV30 | TGTGCCTGGAGCACTAACTATGGCTACACCTTC | CAWSTNYGYTF
NA | NA | TRBJ1-6 | TRBV7-2 | TGTGCCAGCAGCTTAGGGGCTTCACCCCTCCACTTT | CASSLGASPLHF
NA | TRBD1 | TRBJ1-5 | TRBV7-9 | TGTGCCAGCAGTGGGACAGGGGTTCAACCCCAGCATTTT | CASSGTGVQPQHF
few | TRBD1 | TRBJ2-7 | TRBV11-3 | TGTGCCAGCAGCTCCTCAGGGGGCATCAACGAGCAGTACTTC | CASSSSGGINEQYF
NA | NA | TRBJ2-4 | TRBV5-1 | TGCGCCAGCAGGAGCCTGGCCAAAAACATTCAGTACTTC | CASRSLAKNIQYF
few | NA | TRBJ2-5 | TRBV7-8 | TGTGCCAGCAGCTATAGACAGTCCCAAGAGACCCAGTACTTC | CASSYRQSQETQYF
NA | NA | TRBJ1-5 | TRBV7-8 | TGTGCCAGCAGCTTAGATGACAGTGGACAGCCCCAGCATTTT | CASSLDDSGQPQHF
few | NA | TRBJ2-3 | TRBV11-3 | TGTGCCAGCAGCCCTAGCAAGTATACAGATACGCAGTATTTT | CASSPSKYTDTQYF
few | NA | TRBJ1-2 | TRBV6-5 | TGTGCCAGCAGTCGGCGGGGCTACAACTATGGCTACACCTTC | CASSRRGYNYGYTF
many | NA | TRBJ1-2 | TRBV10-3 | TGTGCCATCAGTGTCAACATATATGGCTACACCTTC | CAISVNIYGYTF
NA | TRBD1 | TRBJ1-2 | TRBV19 | TGTGCCGGAAAGGGGGCAGGGGACTATGGCTACACCTTC | CAGKGAGDYGYTF
few | NA | TRBJ1-1 | TRBV2 | TGTGCCAGCAGTGAAGATGGCAGGATGAACACTGAAGCTTTCTTT | CASSEDGRMNTEAFF
NA | TRBD1 | TRBJ1-2 | TRBV4-2 | TGTGCCAGCAGCCAATCCGGGACAGGGGAAGGCTACACCTTC | CASSQSGTGEGYTF
few | TRBD2 | TRBJ2-2 | TRBV28 | TGTGCCAGCAGGACCCCTTTGTTGATAGCGGGGGGGCGTCACACCGGGGAGCTGTTTTTT | CASRTPLLIAGGRHTGELFF
NA | TRBD1 | TRBJ1-4 | TRBV7-8 | TGTGCCAGCAGCTACGACAGGGCAACTAATGAAAAACTGTTTTTT | CASSYDRATNEKLFF
few | NA | TRBJ2-7 | TRBV6-5 | TGTGCCAGCAGTTACTCGAACACCTACGAGCAGTACTTC | CASSYSNTYEQYF
few | TRBD1 | TRBJ1-6 | TRBV19 | TGTGCCACCCGTGACAGGGTTGGGTCACCCCTCCACTTT | CATRDRVGSPLHF
few | TRBD1 | TRBJ1-2 | TRBV4-1 | TGCGCCAGCAGCCAAATCTTCCGGGACAGGGACGTAAACTATGGCTACACCTTC | CASSQIFRDRDVNYGYTF
few | TRBD2 | TRBJ2-7 | TRBV7-6 | TGTGCCAGCAGCTTAGGACGGTTTAGCGGGGACACCTACGAGCAGTACTTC | CASSLGRFSGDTYEQYF
few | TRBD2 | TRBJ2-1 | TRBV7-2 | TGTGCCAGCAGCTTAGGAGGACTAGGTGAGCAGTTCTTC | CASSLGGLGEQFF
NA | NA | TRBJ2-1 | TRBV19 | TGTGCCAGTAGTCTAATGAGCTCCTACAATGAGCAGTTCTTC | CASSLMSSYNEQFF